This section outlines one T cell receptor beta chain sequence together with its context. This clone was recorded a few times. It lacks a known antigen. No qualities accompany the bases; no much larger clone lies one base away. The CDR3 regions of human TCRbeta chains were analyzed by immunosequencing. The authors processed their data as follows. TCRs in the repertoires were compared against a reference library of SARS-CoV-2-specific TCRs that had been generated with the MIRA antigen-specificity platform. Breadth was defined as the fraction of unique TCRs that were SARS-CoV-2-associated, and depth was defined as the fraction of total T cells that were SARS-CoV-2-associated. Using the MIRA data, each spike-specific TCR was mapped to the spike region that the TCR reacts to and placed in a CD4 or CD8 class. Log10-transformed breadth and depth values were compared by one-way ANOVA with Sidak's multiple comparisons tests. TCRdb mirrors the immuneACCESS table, restricted to in-frame sequences. Some clones are absent from its copies; in checked studies, under half trace to an unresolved V gene, and the reason for the others is unknown. That table is the source of V, J and clone size, and D and trimming were worked out from the DNA. For this sample there are 110,000 to 150,000 clones; approximately 90% appear just once. The leading ten clones occupy 3.4% of the sample.

The sample's time point label is to be understood as: baseline before first vaccination. Vaccinee samples came from UK trials COV001 and COV002, including a single-blind randomized controlled phase 2/3 trial of AZD1222 (ChAdOx1 nCoV-19) in healthy adults. Trial participant PBMC samples were collected at day 0 and day 28 after the second dose for TCRbeta chain sequencing. This record belongs to a study of T cell responses to AZD1222 COVID-19 vaccine (dated by TCRdb to 2020 to 2022). With respect to the entire study: AZD1222 recipients whose second dose came at about 4 weeks and those whose second dose came at about 12 weeks were combined into one group, since spike-specific TCR depth and breadth did not differ between the two schedules. Enrollment into the trials was organized by age into subgroups of 18-55, 56-69 and 70-plus years, and those subgroups contained roughly 150, 30 and 60 TCR-sequenced participants, respectively. A total of 233 trial participants underwent TCR sequencing, of whom around 200 received two doses of AZD1222 and some 26 received two doses of the MenACWY control vaccine.

The full study reports these points: The whole spike protein was spanned by vaccine-associated CD4 TCRs, and dominant responses were seen in regions 160-218 and 743-854. Because no day 14 peak-response samples were available, the repertoires could be characterized only after the peak T cell response. Conclusions about previously exposed vaccinees were limited because only six AZD1222 recipients were SARS-CoV-2 seropositive at baseline. Most participants were white British and females outnumbered males, and the authors suggested that clonal diversity may have been underestimated. After two AZD1222 doses, both the breadth and the depth of spike-specific TCRs were significantly higher than at day 0 and than in MenACWY recipients. In the small 56-69-year group, the increase in depth fell short of significance, most likely because of low power. Epitopes outside the regions mutated in the B.1.351 and B.1.1.7 variants were reportedly recognized by nearly half of the unique spike-specific TCRs.

This TCR derives from an adult in good health. The starting material was peripheral blood, obtained on day 0 of AZD1222 vaccination.

At the DNA level, the sequence is TGTGCCAGCAGTGGGGACAGGCGGGGAGTAGAGACCCAGTACTTC. It translates to CASSGDRRGVETQYF. Recombination joined TRBV7-2 with TRBJ2-5; TRBD1 aligns with 8 central bases. CDR1 and CDR2, looked up from the germline V gene, are SGHTA and FQGNSA. Taken from cysteine to phenylalanine, the CDR3 has 15 residues. CDR3 DNA only is kept here, 45 bases in frame from base 1. Compared with germline, V lacks 6 bases and J lacks 4 bases; bases without a gene match: 10.